This TCR beta chain is drawn from a study of regulatory T cells in long-lasting Graves disease. Study-level findings and limits: Persistent Graves' patients showed a TCR diversity that was lower than that of newly diagnosed ones. Persistent disease samples used TRBV28, TRBJ1-2 and TRBJ2-5 preferentially. More public clonotypes were shared by persistent patients (about 2,700) than by new patients (around 990).

This clonotype has just a few counts. Its specificity is not known. This sample's time point: persistent/refractory GD, antithyroid drugs over 5 years with positive TRAb. TCR sequences were obtained from RNA taken from PBMCs. The authors drew patients from an endocrinology department in Xi'an, China. Building the TCR beta libraries relied on iRepertoire HTBI primers, and CDR3 regions underwent Arm-PCR. TCRdb processed the multiplex PCR reads anew with MiXCR; each CDR3 protein has one entry. The sample has 700,000 or so distinct CDR3 sequences; about 32% are singletons. The germline V gene encodes CDR1 SGDLS and CDR2 YYNGEE. CDR3 length: 14 amino acids. V lost 3 bases and J 8 bases, leaving 14 bases between the germline ends.

The origin of this receptor is a female donor with Graves disease. The chain links TRBV9 to TRBJ1-4, with D perhaps TRBD1 (5 bases). The sequencing used peripheral blood mononuclear cells (PBMCs), collected when the disease was refractory, from a patient treated with antithyroid drugs. The CDR3 is CASSGGQNGEKLFF. DNA of the CDR3: TGTGCCAGCAGCGGCGGACAAAACGGAGAAAAACTGTTTTTT.